This T cell receptor (beta chain) was retrieved from a study of T-cell reconstitution after alpha-beta-depleted transplantation in children. The CDR3 spans 17 residues. Between the trimmed V and J ends, which lost 5 bases and 5 bases, there was a span of 24 bases. The authors prepared the TCRbeta library with unique molecular identifiers. One entry per CDR3 protein results from TCRdb running MiXCR on the PCR reads. The data show some 640,000 distinct CDR3 sequences, with roughly 17% seen just once and 1.1% held by the top ten. Here the sequenced sample was PBMCs from the stem cell graft donor, taken from the stem cell graft. V and J are TRBV12-3 or TRBV12-4 and TRBJ2-5; TRBD2 is a possible D gene (6 bases). This sequence was found in a human donor who donated a stem cell graft to a child with acute myeloid leukemia. Here the CDR3 DNA reads TGTGCCAGCAGTCCAATTATTACCGGGCCGGAGGGGGAGACCCAGTACTTC. It specifies CASSPIITGPEGETQYF.